This T cell receptor (beta chain) was sequenced in a study of low-dose radiotherapy and immunotherapy resistance in tumors. Trimming pared 4 bases from V and 8 bases from J, leaving 21 bases between. The CDR3 covers 16 residues. TRAV- and TRBV-specific primers, spanning alpha and beta chains, primed first-strand cDNA. Over approximately 20 PCR cycles, TCRs were amplified from a constant-region primer and V-primer adapter. A single record per CDR3 protein comes from TCRdb applying MiXCR to the reads. This table has tens of thousands of distinct CDR3 sequences, about 25% appearing once. Only a few counts were recorded for this clonotype. Time point of the sample: before trial treatment.

The sample was PBMCs, taken before treatment. The TCR comes from a male donor with rectosigmoid adenocarcinoma. The chain joins TRBV12-3 or TRBV12-4 to TRBJ2-1; TRBD1 might be the D (5 bases). As DNA, the CDR3 is TGTGCCAGCAGTTCCCGGGCCGCAGGGTGGATCGATGAGCAGTTCTTC. Amino acid sequence: CASSSRAAGWIDEQFF.